This record concerns one TCR beta chain sequence. Authors' data handling: Amplifying reference gene primers gave estimates of nucleated cell counts. Generated by immunoSEQ multiplex PCR, the TCRdb table keeps only in-frame clones and is missing some. From that table come the V and J calls and clone size; the DNA was used to work out D and trimming. Of around 200,000 clones in the sample, more than 75% were seen once. The germline V gene encodes CDR1 SGHRS and CDR2 YFSETQ. V gave up 0 bases and J gave up 2 bases, with 10 bases separating them. This CDR3 comprises 15 residues. This entry is derived from a study of blood T cell repertoires in COVID-19. About the research overall: Sites in the United States, Italy and Spain provided acute and convalescent COVID-19 samples. In each case, the material was cDNA or gDNA derived from T cells, B-cell-depleted T cells, or PBMCs.

The sequencing sample was made of peripheral blood. The chain recombines TRBV5-1 with TRBJ2-3; a possible D gene is TRBD1 (5 bases). This receptor was obtained from a man aged 18 to 29 with active or convalescent COVID-19. CDR3 DNA: TGCGCCAGCAGCTTGGCGGCAGGGTACACAGATACGCAGTATTTT. Its translation: CASSLAAGYTDTQYF. Variable domain in full (rest from reference TRBV5-1 and TRBJ2-3): KAGVTQTPRYLIKTRGQQVTLSCSPISGHRSVSWYQQTPGQGLQFLFEYFSETQRNKGNFPGRFSGRQFSNSRSEMNVSTLELGDSALYLCASSLAAGYTDTQYFGPGTRLTVL.